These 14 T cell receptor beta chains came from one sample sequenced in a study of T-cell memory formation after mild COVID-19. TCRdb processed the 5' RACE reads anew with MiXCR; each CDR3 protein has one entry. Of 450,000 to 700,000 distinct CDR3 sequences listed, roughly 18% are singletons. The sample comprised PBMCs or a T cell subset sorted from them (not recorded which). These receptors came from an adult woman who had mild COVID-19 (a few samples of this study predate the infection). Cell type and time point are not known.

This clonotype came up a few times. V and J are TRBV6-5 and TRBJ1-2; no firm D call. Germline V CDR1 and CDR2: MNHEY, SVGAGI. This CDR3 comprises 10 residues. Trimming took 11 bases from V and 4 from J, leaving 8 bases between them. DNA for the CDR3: TGTGCCGGAGATGGCTATGGCTACACCTTC. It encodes CAGDGYGYTF.

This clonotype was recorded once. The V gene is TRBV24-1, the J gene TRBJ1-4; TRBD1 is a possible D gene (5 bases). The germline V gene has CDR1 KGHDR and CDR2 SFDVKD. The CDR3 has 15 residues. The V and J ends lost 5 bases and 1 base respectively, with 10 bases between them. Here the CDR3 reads CATSGPRGTNEKLFF. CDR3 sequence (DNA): TGTGCCACCAGTGGGCCGAGGGGAACTAATGAAAAACTGTTTTTT.

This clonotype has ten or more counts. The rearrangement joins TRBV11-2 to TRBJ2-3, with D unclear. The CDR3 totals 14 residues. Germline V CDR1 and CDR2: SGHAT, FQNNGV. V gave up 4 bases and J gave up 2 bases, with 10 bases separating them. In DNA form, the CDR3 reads TGTGCCAGCAGCTCTGTCGGCCACACAGATACGCAGTATTTT. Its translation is CASSSVGHTDTQYF.

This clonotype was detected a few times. Here the CDR3 DNA reads TGTGCCAGCAGTCTTACTTCTCCGGGCTATGGCTACACCTTC. Protein product: CASSLTSPGYGYTF. The chain has TRBV6-5 and TRBJ1-2; D unresolved. CDR3 length: 14 residues. Trimming took 5 bases from V and 4 from J, leaving 14 bases between them. Germline CDR1 is MNHEY and CDR2 is SVGAGI.

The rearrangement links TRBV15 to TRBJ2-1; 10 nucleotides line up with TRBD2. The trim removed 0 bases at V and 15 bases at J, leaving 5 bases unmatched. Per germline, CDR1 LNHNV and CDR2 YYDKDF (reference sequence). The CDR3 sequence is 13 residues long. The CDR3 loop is CATSRDQASGRFF. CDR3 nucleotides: TGTGCCACCAGCAGAGATCAAGCTAGCGGGAGGTTCTTC.

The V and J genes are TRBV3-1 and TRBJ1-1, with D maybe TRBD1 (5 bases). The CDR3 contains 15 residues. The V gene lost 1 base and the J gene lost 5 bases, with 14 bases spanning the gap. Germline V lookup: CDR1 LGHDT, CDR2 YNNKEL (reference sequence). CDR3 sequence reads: CASSQVSGLRTEAFF. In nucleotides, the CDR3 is TGTGCCAGCAGCCAAGTGTCGGGACTTCGGACTGAAGCTTTCTTT.

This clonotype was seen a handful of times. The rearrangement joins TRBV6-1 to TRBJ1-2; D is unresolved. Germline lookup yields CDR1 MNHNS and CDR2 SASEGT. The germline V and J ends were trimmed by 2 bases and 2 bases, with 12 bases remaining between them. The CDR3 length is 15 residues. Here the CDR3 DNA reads TGTGCCAGCAGTGAATTCCAGGACGGAAACTATGGCTACACCTTC. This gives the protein CASSEFQDGNYGYTF.

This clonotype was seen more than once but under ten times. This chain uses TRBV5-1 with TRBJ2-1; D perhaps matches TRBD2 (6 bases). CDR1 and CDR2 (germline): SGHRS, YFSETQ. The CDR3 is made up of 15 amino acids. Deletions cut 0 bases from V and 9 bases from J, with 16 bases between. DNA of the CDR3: TGCGCCAGCAGCTTGGCGGGACCTATCGGGAGTGAGCAGTTCTTC. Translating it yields CASSLAGPIGSEQFF.

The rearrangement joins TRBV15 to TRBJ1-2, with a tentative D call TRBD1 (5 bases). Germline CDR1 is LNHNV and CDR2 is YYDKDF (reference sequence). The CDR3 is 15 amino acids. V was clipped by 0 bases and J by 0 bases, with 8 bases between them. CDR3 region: CATSRDQGTNYGYTF. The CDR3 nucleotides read TGTGCCACCAGCAGAGATCAGGGAACTAACTATGGCTACACCTTC.

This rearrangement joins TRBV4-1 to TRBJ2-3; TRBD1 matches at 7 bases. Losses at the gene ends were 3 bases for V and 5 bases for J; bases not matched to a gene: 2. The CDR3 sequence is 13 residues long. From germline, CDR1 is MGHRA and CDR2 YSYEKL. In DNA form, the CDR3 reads TGCGCCAGCAGCCACCAGGGGGAAGATACGCAGTATTTT. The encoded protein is CASSHQGEDTQYF.

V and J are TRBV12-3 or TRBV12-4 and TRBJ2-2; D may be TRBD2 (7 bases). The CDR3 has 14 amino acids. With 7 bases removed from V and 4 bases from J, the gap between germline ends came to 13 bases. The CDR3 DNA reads TGTGCCAGCACTGTAGGGGGGGGCACCGGGGAGCTGTTTTTT. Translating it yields CASTVGGGTGELFF.

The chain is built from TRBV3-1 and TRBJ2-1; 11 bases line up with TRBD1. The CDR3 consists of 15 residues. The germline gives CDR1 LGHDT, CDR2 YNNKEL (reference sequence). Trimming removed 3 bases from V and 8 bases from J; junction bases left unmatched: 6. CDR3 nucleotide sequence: TGTGCCAGCAGCCACCCCGGGACAGGGGGGGATGAGCAGTTCTTC. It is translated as CASSHPGTGGDEQFF.

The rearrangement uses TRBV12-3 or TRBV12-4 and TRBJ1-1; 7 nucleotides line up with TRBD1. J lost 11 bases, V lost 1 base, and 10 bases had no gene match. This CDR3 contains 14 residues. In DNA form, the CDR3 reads TGTGCCAGCAGTTTAGATACTAGGGGGCTGGAGGCTTTCTTT. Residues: CASSLDTRGLEAFF.

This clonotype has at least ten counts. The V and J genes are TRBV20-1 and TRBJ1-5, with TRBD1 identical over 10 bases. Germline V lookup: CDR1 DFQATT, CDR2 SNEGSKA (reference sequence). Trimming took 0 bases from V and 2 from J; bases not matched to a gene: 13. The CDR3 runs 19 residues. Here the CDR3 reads CSARDRDRGSIFGNQPQHF. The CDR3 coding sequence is TGCAGTGCTAGAGATCGGGACAGGGGCTCGATTTTTGGCAATCAGCCCCAGCATTTT.